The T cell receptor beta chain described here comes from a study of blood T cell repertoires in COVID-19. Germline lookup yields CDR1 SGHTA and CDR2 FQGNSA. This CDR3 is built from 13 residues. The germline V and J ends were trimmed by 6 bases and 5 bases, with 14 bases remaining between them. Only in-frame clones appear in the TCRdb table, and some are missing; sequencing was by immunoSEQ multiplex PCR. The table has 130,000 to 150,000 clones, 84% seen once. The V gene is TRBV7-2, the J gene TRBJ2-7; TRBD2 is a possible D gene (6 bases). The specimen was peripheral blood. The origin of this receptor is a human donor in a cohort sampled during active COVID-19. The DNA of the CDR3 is TGTGCCAGCAGAGCCGCGGGACTCCACGAGCAGTACTTC. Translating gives CASRAAGLHEQYF.